The sequence of this T cell receptor (beta chain) was determined in a study of human T cells and chemical hapten exposure (dated by TCRdb to about 2021). At the level of the whole study: For sensitization, 2% DPC in acetone was applied to a 2 cm by 2 cm area of upper inner arm skin. Libraries were pooled for sequencing, and variation in per-sample TCR yields was attributed mainly to small differences in library volumes within the pool. The patient cohort, mostly female, included alopecia areata with under or over 50% scalp involvement, alopecia totalis and alopecia universalis. In alopecia patients, the study followed how the peripheral blood TCR repertoire changed in vivo over primary and secondary sensitization to diphenylcyclopropenone (DPC), a hapten. Blood samples were taken from patients before sensitization (week 0) and at 2, 6 and about 24 weeks after DPC sensitization. Blood for TCR sequencing was provided by twenty-nine alopecia patients at one to four time points (pre-sensitization, 2, 6 and 24 weeks). Throughout the approximately 25-week study period, patients were also given weekly therapeutic DPC doses on the scalp. Patch testing was performed on the upper back with Finn chambers containing 0.01% DPC, and the patch tests were scored after 6 days according to International Contact Dermatitis Research Group standards. General findings and caveats noted by the study authors: A positive correlation was found between the number of PT1 expanded TCRs and patch test score, with significance reached at thresholds 8, 16 and 32 but not 4. After repeated subsampling, changes were observed in the strength of the expansion versus patch-test correlation and in the threshold at which the correlation became significant. Because all patients had alopecia, a presumed autoimmune disease, the immune response of the patients might differ from that of healthy individuals. Expanded TCRs formed significantly more large CDR3 similarity clusters than pre-sensitization or healthy control sets, consistent with antigen-driven responses. DPC sensitization did not change the number of TCRs with a frequency above 1 in 1000, and there was no evidence of changes in global repertoire structure.

This clonotype was detected many times. No antigen is known for it. Base quality data are lacking; no much larger clone is found one base away. The CDR3 numbers 13 residues from cysteine through phenylalanine. The only DNA kept is the CDR3, 39 bases in frame from the first base. In the germline V gene (reference sequence), CDR1 corresponds to LNHDA and CDR2 to SQIVND. The trim is 6 bases for V and 0 bases for J, with a gap of 5 bases between the germline ends. The time point tag for this specimen amounts to: pre-sensitization, week 0. The sample's treatment or condition label, in plain terms: therapeutic diphenylcyclopropenone sensitization with weekly scalp DPC. At each patch-test visit, blood was drawn before the patch test was applied. Patients were considered eligible if aged 18 to 70, diagnosed with alopecia and deemed suitable for DPC therapy, and patients were excluded if pregnant. Unfractionated whole blood was collected in Tempus Blood RNA tubes, and total RNA was extracted from that blood.

Libraries were built with RACE. Sequencing relied on a NextSeq 500. During library preparation, unique molecular identifiers were attached to individual cDNA molecules so that TCRs could be counted in a quantitative, reproducible way. Both TCR alpha and TCR beta chains were sequenced from each blood RNA sample. As for the authors' bioinformatics: Samples had a median of around 92,000 TCRs, with a range from about 23,224 to 750,000. V, J and CDR3 annotation of the TCR reads was performed with the Decombinator software suite. For the PS versus PT1 abundance plots, all samples were subsampled to the same number of TCRs (28,000). TCRs were defined as expanded if absent before sensitization and observed at least eight times at the 2-week time point. TCRdb reprocessed the public reads (quality trimming at Q25 with fastp, clone calling with MiXCR) and kept in-frame beta chains. Identical CDR3 protein sequences are pooled into one entry, listed with their most common genes and DNA. The V and J calls, along with clone size, are taken from TCRdb and not from the paper's own processing. In this sample the table shows 62,000 or so distinct CDR3 sequences, 9.5% to 12% of which occur a single time. 4.5% to 6.5% of the sample rests with the top ten.

The rearrangement combines TRBV19 with TRBJ1-4; the D gene cannot be resolved reliably. This TCR was recovered from a woman aged 45-65 years with alopecia areata. Some clones in this sample may be carry-over from other donors' samples. This material consisted of whole blood, taken in connection with sensitization to the hapten diphenylcyclopropenone (DPC). The CDR3 is CASRAATNEKLFF. The bases are TGTGCCAGTAGGGCAGCAACTAATGAAAAACTGTTTTTT.